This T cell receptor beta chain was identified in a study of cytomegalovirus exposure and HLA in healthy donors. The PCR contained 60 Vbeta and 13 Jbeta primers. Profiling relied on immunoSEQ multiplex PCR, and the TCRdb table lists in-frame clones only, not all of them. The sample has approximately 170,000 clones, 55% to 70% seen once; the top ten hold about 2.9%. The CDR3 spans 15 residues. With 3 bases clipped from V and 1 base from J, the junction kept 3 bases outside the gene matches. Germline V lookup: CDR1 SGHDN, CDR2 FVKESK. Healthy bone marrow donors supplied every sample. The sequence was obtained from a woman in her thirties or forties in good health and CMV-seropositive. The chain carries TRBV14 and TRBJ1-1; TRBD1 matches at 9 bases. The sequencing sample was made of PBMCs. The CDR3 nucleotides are TGTGCCAGCAGCCACCCGACAGGGGGGAACACTGAAGCTTTCTTT. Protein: CASSHPTGGNTEAFF.